The clone carrying this TCR beta chain was observed a handful of times. Its matching antigen is unknown. Before the COVID-19 pandemic, during about 2010-2018, CD4+ T cells were taken from unexposed donors. After 10 to 11 days of culture, CD4+ T cells were isolated. The data stem from a study of CD4 T cells in relation to SARS-CoV-2 and coronaviruses. The method was immunoSEQ multiplex PCR; TCRdb's version includes in-frame clones alone and lacks a portion of them. This sample has some 29,000 clones, with around three quarters found just once. Source material: CD4+ T cells from PBMCs, cultured in vitro. The origin of this receptor is a human donor in good health.

As DNA, the CDR3 is TGTGCCAGCACCCCCGGGACCAACACCGGGGAGCTGTTTTTT. This gives the protein CASTPGTNTGELFF. The chain has TRBV6-2 or TRBV6-3 and TRBJ2-2; D is tentatively TRBD1 or TRBD2 (5 bases each). Germline CDR1 and CDR2: MNHEY and SVGEGT. Trimming took off 7 bases at V and 2 bases at J, with 11 bases between the two ends. The CDR3 extends over 14 amino acids.